These 21 T cell receptor beta chains share one sample of origin, sequenced in a study of identical twins. In TCRdb, the 5' RACE reads were re-called with MiXCR into one record per CDR3 protein. The table lists about 1.7 million distinct CDR3 sequences, 32% of them singletons. The sequencing input was cord blood. Source of these receptors: a newborn girl in good health.

The DNA for the CDR3 is TGTGCCAGCAGCCAAGATCTACTGACGAACTATGGCTACACCTTC. Protein product: CASSQDLLTNYGYTF. V gene TRBV4-2 combines with J gene TRBJ1-2; unclear D gene. The V gene's germline CDR1 is LGHNA and CDR2 YNFKEQ. V was pared by 0 bases and J by 2 bases, with 10 bases between. This CDR3 spans 15 amino acids.

The chain recombines TRBV28 with TRBJ2-1; TRBD1 matches 9 bases. The J call could be wrong; TRBJ2-7 is a better fit for the DNA end. The CDR3 spans 15 residues. Germline CDR1 is MDHEN and CDR2 is SYDVKM. CDR3 loop: CASNPGTGLNNEQYF. CDR3 DNA: TGTGCCAGCAACCCCGGGACAGGGCTGAACAATGAGCAGTACTTC.

The chain links TRBV7-2 to TRBJ2-1, with D possibly called TRBD1 or TRBD2 (5 bases each). Germline V gene data show CDR1 as SGHTA and CDR2 as FQGNSA. Trimming stripped 8 bases from V and 4 bases from J, with 27 bases between. The CDR3 length is 18 residues. Here the CDR3 DNA reads TGTGCCAGCCGACCCGGGACCTCAATCCCCCTGGGGTACAATGAGCAGTTCTTC. It is translated as CASRPGTSIPLGYNEQFF. Full variable domain (missing parts from reference TRBV7-2 and TRBJ2-1): GAGVSQSPSNKVTEKGKDVELRCDPISGHTALYWYRQSLGQGLEFLIYFQGNSAPDKSGLPSDRFSAERTGGSVSTLTIQRTQQEDSAVYLCASRPGTSIPLGYNEQFFGPGTRLTVL.

The chain joins TRBV4-1 to TRBJ2-3, with 15 bases lining up with TRBD2. The germline CDR1 and CDR2 sequences are MGHRA and YSYEKL. CDR3 length equals 22 residues. V shed 0 bases, J shed 7 bases, and the junction held 20 bases outside the gene matches. The CDR3 region has the DNA TGCGCCAGCAGCCAAGATAGCCCCGGGACTAGCGGGGGGCTCAAGTTCTTACATACGCAGTATTTT. As protein: CASSQDSPGTSGGLKFLHTQYF.

The rearrangement links TRBV7-2 to TRBJ2-5; 7 bases agree with TRBD1. J gave up 5 bases and V 5 bases, and 5 bases lay outside the gene matches. Germline V gene lookup returns CDR1 SGHTA and CDR2 FQGNSA. The CDR3 sequence is 13 residues long. The CDR3 DNA is TGTGCCAGCAGCCACGGGACAGCGGAGACCCAGTACTTC. It translates to CASSHGTAETQYF.

The chain couples TRBV7-8 to TRBJ2-7; 8 bases are shared with TRBD1. Trimming at V came to 2 bases and at J to 2 bases, leaving 8 bases not matched to a gene. This CDR3 comprises 16 residues. Germline lookup yields CDR1 SGHVS and CDR2 FQNEAQ. CDR3 sequence: CASSLWTGTGPYEQYF. CDR3 in DNA: TGTGCCAGCAGCTTATGGACCGGGACAGGCCCCTACGAGCAGTACTTC.

This sequence joins TRBV5-1 and TRBJ1-3; a weak D match, TRBD1 (5 bases). V lost 3 bases and J lost 7, with 20 bases in between. The CDR3 has 16 amino acids. Germline V lookup: CDR1 SGHRS, CDR2 YFSETQ. Here the CDR3 reads CASSWGSDRHGNTIYF. The CDR3 nucleotides are TGCGCCAGCAGCTGGGGGTCCGATAGGCATGGCAACACCATATATTTT.

This clonotype was detected only a few times. The chain recombines TRBV20-1 with TRBJ2-1; D might be TRBD1 or TRBD2, each matching 5 bases. V lost 2 bases and J lost 0, with 11 bases in between. The germline V gene encodes CDR1 DFQATT and CDR2 SNEGSKA (reference sequence). The CDR3 has 15 amino acids. The CDR3 loop is CSARKGRSSYNEQFF. DNA for the CDR3: TGCAGTGCTAGAAAGGGACGGAGCTCCTACAATGAGCAGTTCTTC.

This clonotype occurred a few times. The chain links TRBV3-1 to TRBJ2-2; D not certain. V shed 0 bases and J shed 5 bases, with 7 bases lying between them. Germline lookup yields CDR1 LGHDT and CDR2 YNNKEL (reference sequence). The CDR3 has 14 amino acids. The CDR3 sequence is CASSQEGGTGELFF. The DNA of the CDR3 is TGTGCCAGCAGCCAAGAGGGTGGGACCGGGGAGCTGTTTTTT.

This clonotype was picked up a small number of times. This chain joins TRBV27 and TRBJ2-1; the D is unclear. V lost 0 bases and J lost 6, with 12 bases in between. The CDR3 is made up of 15 amino acids. Germline lookup yields CDR1 MNHEY and CDR2 SMNVEV (reference sequence). The CDR3: CASSLSWAVGNEQFF. The CDR3 DNA follows: TGTGCCAGCAGTTTATCGTGGGCCGTAGGCAATGAGCAGTTCTTC.

The J gene is TRBJ1-1, the V gene TRBV7-9; 10 bases are a match to TRBD1. Germline lookup yields CDR1 SEHNR and CDR2 FQNEAQ (reference sequence). The CDR3 runs to 15 residues. Losses at the gene ends were 3 bases for V and 3 bases for J; bases not matched to a gene: 4. The CDR3 region is CASSFGDRGYTEAFF. The CDR3 DNA sequence: TGTGCCAGCAGCTTCGGGGACAGGGGATACACTGAAGCTTTCTTT. The full variable domain, rest sourced from reference TRBV7-9 and TRBJ1-1, is DTGVSQNPRHKITKRGQNVTFRCDPISEHNRLYWYRQTLGQGPEFLTYFQNEAQLEKSRLLSDRFSAERPKGSFSTLEIQRTEQGDSAMYLCASSFGDRGYTEAFFGQGTRLTVV.

This chain uses TRBV28 with TRBJ2-3, with 8 nucleotides matching TRBD2. The germline V gene has CDR1 MDHEN and CDR2 SYDVKM. The junction had 11 bases not matched to a gene; V was cut back by 5 bases and J by 1 base. This CDR3 comprises 17 residues. CDR3 protein: CASSPAGGGGRTDTQYF. The DNA of the CDR3 is TGTGCCAGCAGTCCTGCGGGAGGTGGGGGACGCACAGATACGCAGTATTTT.

This clonotype was observed a handful of times. The chain recombines TRBV28 with TRBJ2-3; 7 bases map to TRBD1. The length of the CDR3 is 15 residues. V gave up 4 bases and J gave up 1 base; unmatched junction bases: 5. Looked up from germline, CDR1 is MDHEN and CDR2 is SYDVKM. CDR3: CASSSHTGGTDTQYF. CDR3 DNA sequence: TGTGCCAGCAGTTCGCATACAGGGGGCACAGATACGCAGTATTTT. Looking up the rest from reference TRBV28 and TRBJ2-3 gives the full variable domain: DVKVTQSSRYLVKRTGEKVFLECVQDMDHENMFWYRQDPGLGLRLIYFSYDVKMKEKGDIPEGYSVSREKKERFSLILESASTNQTSMYLCASSSHTGGTDTQYFGPGTRLTVL.

The chain has TRBV20-1 and TRBJ2-7; the match to TRBD2 covers 7 bases. The V segment lost 0 bases and the J segment 3 bases; nucleotides outside the gene matches: 5. CDR1 and CDR2 (germline): DFQATT, SNEGSKA (reference sequence). CDR3 length: 14 amino acids. CDR3 in amino acids: CSARDSGGVYEQYF. CDR3 bases: TGCAGTGCTAGAGACAGTGGGGGGGTCTACGAGCAGTACTTC.

The chain joins TRBV5-1 to TRBJ2-1; 12 positions match TRBD2. This CDR3 spans 16 amino acids. Unmatched junction bases numbered 7, after V lost 2 bases and J lost 7 bases. Germline CDR1 is SGHRS and CDR2 is YFSETQ. The CDR3: CASSFLTSGRKNEQFF. The CDR3 DNA reads TGCGCCAGCAGCTTTCTTACTAGCGGGAGGAAGAATGAGCAGTTCTTC.

As to this clonotype: Given the absence of the conserved phenylalanine or tryptophan at the CDR3 end, a read error is likely. This chain connects TRBV7-2 to TRBJ2-1, with a possible D match to TRBD2 (6 bases). Germline CDR1 SGHTA, CDR2 FQGNSA. Trimming took 1 base from V and 7 from J, leaving 17 bases between them. The CDR3 loop spans 16 amino acids. In DNA form, the CDR3 reads TGTGCCAGCAGCTTAGGTGGGGGGTATATAAGGAATGAGCAGTTCTTA. The encoded protein is CASSLGGGYIRNEQFL.

The gene calls are TRBV5-4 and TRBJ2-1; no firm D call. The CDR3 runs 16 residues. V lost 4 bases to trimming and J lost 3 bases, with 17 bases between them. Germline CDR1 and CDR2: SGHNT and YYREEE (reference sequence). As DNA, the CDR3 is TGTGCCAGCAGCAGTCGACCGGTGGCCCTCTACAATGAGCAGTTCTTC. Residues: CASSSRPVALYNEQFF.

This clonotype has a handful of counts. CDR3 DNA sequence: TGTGCCAGCAGCGTAGCTCCAGAGAACACTGAAGCTTTCTTT. This gives the protein CASSVAPENTEAFF. The chain recombines TRBV9 with TRBJ1-1; D not resolved. This CDR3 region has 14 residues. Trimming took off 0 bases at V and 1 base at J, with 7 bases between the two ends. Germline CDR1 SGDLS, CDR2 YYNGEE.

This clonotype was counted a few times. This chain connects TRBV5-1 to TRBJ2-3; the D gene could be TRBD1 or TRBD2 (6 bases each). CDR3 size: 18 residues. Germline loops: CDR1 SGHRS, CDR2 YFSETQ. V shed 0 bases and J shed 5 bases, with 22 bases lying between them. This CDR3 reads CASSLEGLGTRRGDTQYF. CDR3 DNA sequence: TGCGCCAGCAGCTTGGAAGGTCTCGGGACAAGGCGGGGAGATACGCAGTATTTT.

V gene TRBV29-1 combines with J gene TRBJ1-1; D gene unclear. The CDR3 length is 11 residues. With 5 bases removed from V and 1 base from J, the gap between germline ends came to 5 bases. Germline V lookup: CDR1 SQVTM, CDR2 ANQGSEA. CDR3 protein: CSVHQNTEAFF. The CDR3 DNA follows: TGCAGCGTTCATCAGAACACTGAAGCTTTCTTT.

The chain links TRBV7-9 to TRBJ1-2, with 7 nucleotides matching TRBD1. CDR3 length: 14 residues. V lost 5 bases to trimming and J lost 7 bases; unmatched junction nucleotides: 10. Germline V gene sequence: CDR1 SEHNR, CDR2 FQNEAQ (reference sequence). The CDR3 protein is CASSPQTGVGGYTF. CDR3 coding DNA: TGTGCCAGCAGCCCCCAAACAGGGGTGGGTGGCTACACCTTC.